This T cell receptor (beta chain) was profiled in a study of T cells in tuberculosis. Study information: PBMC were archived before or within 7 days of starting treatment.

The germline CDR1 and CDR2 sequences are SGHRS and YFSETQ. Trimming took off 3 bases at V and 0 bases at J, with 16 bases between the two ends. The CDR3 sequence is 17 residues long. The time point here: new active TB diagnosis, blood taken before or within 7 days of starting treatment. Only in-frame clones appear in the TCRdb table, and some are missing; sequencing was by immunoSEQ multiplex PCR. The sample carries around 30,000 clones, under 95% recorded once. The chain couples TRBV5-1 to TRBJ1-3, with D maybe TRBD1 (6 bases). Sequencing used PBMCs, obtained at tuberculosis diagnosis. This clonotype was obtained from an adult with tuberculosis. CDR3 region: CASSSGLQGVSGNTIYF. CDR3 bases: TGCGCCAGCAGCTCCGGCCTACAGGGCGTCTCTGGAAACACCATATATTTT. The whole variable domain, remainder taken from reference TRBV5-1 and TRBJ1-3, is KAGVTQTPRYLIKTRGQQVTLSCSPISGHRSVSWYQQTPGQGLQFLFEYFSETQRNKGNFPGRFSGRQFSNSRSEMNVSTLELGDSALYLCASSSGLQGVSGNTIYFGEGSWLTVV.